Following are 32 T cell receptor beta chains from one sample sequenced in a study of cytomegalovirus exposure and HLA in healthy donors. The PCR employed 60 Vbeta primers together with 13 Jbeta primers. Using immunoSEQ multiplex PCR, the repertoire was profiled, and TCRdb retains in-frame clones only, with some absent. Here the sample spans some 200,000 clones, about 84% being singletons. Sequencing was carried out using PBMCs. The receptor source for this set is a man aged 50-59 years in good health and CMV-seronegative.

CDR3 nucleotide sequence: TGCAGCGTGGTTTTAGCGGGGTCCACAGATACGCAGTATTTT. It encodes CSVVLAGSTDTQYF. The J gene is TRBJ2-3, the V gene TRBV29-1; 8 nucleotides line up with TRBD2. Per the germline V gene, CDR1 is SQVTM and CDR2 is ANQGSEA. This CDR3 contains 14 residues. Germline trimming cut 6 bases from V and 2 bases from J; bases unmatched to any gene: 7.

The chain is built from TRBV11-2 and TRBJ2-1, with TRBD2 matching 9 bases. The V and J ends lost 1 base and 8 bases, in that order; junction bases with no gene match: 6. Germline CDR1 SGHAT, CDR2 FQNNGV. CDR3 size: 15 residues. CDR3 bases: TGTGCCAGCAGCTTAGTCGGCGGGGGGGCCGATGAGCAGTTCTTC. The encoded protein is CASSLVGGGADEQFF.

The CDR3 here is CASSGGTGALGYTF. CDR3 DNA: TGTGCCAGCAGTGGTGGGACAGGGGCTCTCGGCTACACCTTC. The chain employs TRBV2 and TRBJ1-2; 10 bases fit TRBD1. The germline V gene has CDR1 SNHLY and CDR2 FYNNEI. V gave up 4 bases and J gave up 8 bases; unmatched junction bases: 7. This CDR3 has 14 amino acids.

The chain links TRBV7-9 to TRBJ1-1; the D is unclear. Germline CDR1 and CDR2: SEHNR and FQNEAQ (reference sequence). V lost 5 bases to trimming and J lost 1 base, with 11 bases between them. This CDR3 has 14 amino acids. CDR3 sequence reads: CASSPQTQNTEAFF. The CDR3 coding sequence is TGTGCCAGCAGCCCCCAGACTCAGAACACTGAAGCTTTCTTT.

This clone was found a few times. The chain recombines TRBV2 with TRBJ2-3, with a tentative D call TRBD2 (5 bases). The CDR3 is 14 amino acids. Trimming removed 8 bases at V and 5 bases at J, with 17 bases between. CDR1 and CDR2 (germline): SNHLY, FYNNEI. The CDR3 here is CASALTSEVDTQYF. The CDR3 region has the DNA TGTGCCAGCGCTTTAACTAGTGAGGTAGATACGCAGTATTTT. Variable domain in full (rest from reference TRBV2 and TRBJ2-3): EPEVTQTPSHQVTQMGQEVILRCVPISNHLYFYWYRQILGQKVEFLVSFYNNEISEKSEIFDDQFSVERPDGSNFTLKIRSTKLEDSAMYFCASALTSEVDTQYFGPGTRLTVL.

This rearrangement joins TRBV19 to TRBJ2-3, with 8 bases lining up with TRBD1. The CDR3 runs to 14 residues. V dropped 0 bases and J dropped 9; count of bases not matched to a gene: 5. Germline V CDR1 and CDR2: LNHDA, SQIVND (reference sequence). The CDR3 region has the DNA TGTGCCAGTAGTATAGAGGCAGGGGGCAAGACGCAGTATTTT. It yields the protein CASSIEAGGKTQYF.

The rearrangement uses TRBV2 and TRBJ2-2; no reliable D call. V gave up 8 bases and J gave up 2 bases, with 12 bases separating them. CDR1 and CDR2 from the germline V gene are SNHLY and FYNNEI. This CDR3 has 14 residues. This chain's CDR3 is CASGPNRNTGELFF. The CDR3, as DNA: TGTGCCAGCGGCCCCAATCGTAACACCGGGGAGCTGTTTTTT. Full variable domain (outside the CDR3, taken from reference TRBV2 and TRBJ2-2): EPEVTQTPSHQVTQMGQEVILRCVPISNHLYFYWYRQILGQKVEFLVSFYNNEISEKSEIFDDQFSVERPDGSNFTLKIRSTKLEDSAMYFCASGPNRNTGELFFGEGSRLTVL.

The CDR3 loop is CASSRAGPQGGQPQHF. CDR3 DNA sequence: TGTGCCAGCAGCCGCGCGGGTCCCCAAGGGGGCCAGCCCCAGCATTTT. The chain has TRBV7-9 and TRBJ1-5, with TRBD1 matching over 7 bases. After removal of 5 bases from V and 7 bases from J, the junction contained 14 bases not matched to a gene. Germline values: CDR1 SEHNR, CDR2 FQNEAQ (reference sequence). The CDR3 spans 16 residues.

The gene calls are TRBV18 and TRBJ1-6, with TRBD1 matching 7 bases. V shed 1 base and J 8 bases; nucleotides not matched to a gene: 5. Germline lookup yields CDR1 KGHSH and CDR2 LQKENI. CDR3 length: 15 residues. This CDR3 reads CASSPLNRGDSPLHF. CDR3 in DNA: TGTGCCAGCTCACCACTAAACAGGGGTGATTCACCCCTCCACTTT.

The chain combines TRBV14 with TRBJ1-1; D not resolved. V was cut by 4 bases and J by 6 bases, with 9 bases left in between. This CDR3 spans 12 amino acids. Germline V gives CDR1 SGHDN, CDR2 FVKESK. CDR3 region: CASSLRRAEAFF. The CDR3 coding sequence is TGTGCCAGCAGCCTAAGGAGGGCTGAAGCTTTCTTT.

The gene calls are TRBV7-3 and TRBJ1-5; D may be TRBD1 (6 bases). Between the trimmed V and J ends, which lost 5 bases and 2 bases, there was a span of 13 bases. Germline V gene data show CDR1 as SGHTA and CDR2 as FQGTGA. This CDR3 spans 15 amino acids. In DNA form, the CDR3 reads TGTGCCAGCAGCCCAGAGACAGGAGGCAATCAGCCCCAGCATTTT. Its protein is CASSPETGGNQPQHF.

This sequence joins TRBV9 and TRBJ1-2, with D unresolved. V was clipped by 3 bases and J by 0 bases, with 18 bases between them. The CDR3 consists of 17 residues. Per the germline V gene, CDR1 is SGDLS and CDR2 is YYNGEE. CDR3 protein: CASSGYGVYQANYGYTF. The CDR3 DNA follows: TGTGCCAGCAGCGGCTACGGGGTATACCAAGCTAACTATGGCTACACCTTC.

The V and J genes are TRBV5-5 and TRBJ1-5, with TRBD1 as a possible D gene (5 bases). Trimming removed 1 base at V and 3 bases at J, with 11 bases between. The CDR3 totals 15 residues. Per the germline V gene, CDR1 is SGHKS and CDR2 is YYEKEE (reference sequence). The CDR3 sequence: CASSLRPGVNQPQHF. CDR3 DNA: TGTGCCAGCAGCTTGAGGCCGGGGGTCAATCAGCCCCAGCATTTT. Using reference TRBV5-5 and TRBJ1-5 for the parts outside the CDR3, the full variable domain is DAGVTQSPTHLIKTRGQQVTLRCSPISGHKSVSWYQQVLGQGPQFIFQYYEKEERGRGNFPDRFSARQFPNYSSELNVNALLLGDSALYLCASSLRPGVNQPQHFGDGTRLSIL.

The chain employs TRBV5-1 and TRBJ1-3; TRBD1 might be the D (5 bases). Germline CDR1 and CDR2: SGHRS and YFSETQ. V was cut by 0 bases and J by 4 bases, with 8 bases left in between. The CDR3 has 14 residues. DNA for the CDR3: TGCGCCAGCAGCTTGGTTGCAGGGGGAAACACCATATATTTT. As protein: CASSLVAGGNTIYF. Based on the CDR3 plus reference TRBV5-1 and TRBJ1-3, the full variable domain is KAGVTQTPRYLIKTRGQQVTLSCSPISGHRSVSWYQQTPGQGLQFLFEYFSETQRNKGNFPGRFSGRQFSNSRSEMNVSTLELGDSALYLCASSLVAGGNTIYFGEGSWLTVV.

On this clone itself: Distinct nucleotide sequences in the sample also encode this CDR3. The gene calls are TRBV7-2 and TRBJ2-7; the match to TRBD1 covers 7 bases. CDR3 length: 14 amino acids. After removal of 6 bases from V and 0 bases from J, the junction contained 5 bases not matched to a gene. The germline CDR1 and CDR2 sequences are SGHTA and FQGNSA. The CDR3 DNA reads TGTGCCAGCAGGGACAGGTTTAGCTCCTACGAGCAGTACTTC. Translating it yields CASRDRFSSYEQYF.

This clone showed up just a few times. The chain employs TRBV5-8 and TRBJ2-7; 8 bases agree with TRBD1. CDR1 and CDR2 from the germline V gene are SGHTS and YDEGEE. The CDR3 spans 14 residues. J gave up 5 bases and V 4 bases, and 8 bases lay outside the gene matches. CDR3 DNA sequence: TGTGCCAGCAGCCGTTGGACAGGGCTGGACGAGCAGTACTTC. Translating gives CASSRWTGLDEQYF.

V gene TRBV12-5 combines with J gene TRBJ1-3; 8 bases are shared with TRBD1. The V and J ends lost 0 bases and 0 bases, in that order; junction bases with no gene match: 4. The CDR3 is 17 residues long. Germline V gives CDR1 LGHNT, CDR2 FRNRAP. In DNA form, the CDR3 reads TGTGCTAGTGGTTTGGTATTGGACAGGGTCTCTGGAAACACCATATATTTT. This translates into CASGLVLDRVSGNTIYF.

This clone was counted a few times. The chain uses TRBV6-6 and TRBJ2-4; no firm D call. Per germline, CDR1 MNHNY and CDR2 SVGAGI (reference sequence). Trimming took 5 bases from V and 5 from J, leaving 7 bases between them. The length of the CDR3 is 12 residues. The CDR3 is CASSPTENIQYF. The CDR3 coding sequence is TGTGCCAGCAGTCCTACTGAAAACATTCAGTACTTC.

The chain uses TRBV4-3 and TRBJ2-3, with D perhaps matching TRBD2 (5 bases). CDR1 is LGHNA, CDR2 YSLEER, per germline. Trimming took 0 bases from V and 11 from J, leaving 21 bases between them. The CDR3 sequence is 16 residues long. This chain's CDR3 is CASSQDLGVLAVLQYF. The CDR3 coding sequence is TGCGCCAGCAGCCAAGATCTCGGGGTTCTTGCGGTTCTGCAGTATTTT.

Written as DNA, the CDR3 is TGTGCCAGCAGCCCGTTTTCAGATACGCAGTATTTT. This gives the protein CASSPFSDTQYF. The chain is built from TRBV9 and TRBJ2-3; D unresolved. Germline values: CDR1 SGDLS, CDR2 YYNGEE. Trimming pared 4 bases from V and 4 bases from J, leaving 7 bases between. This CDR3 comprises 12 residues.

V usage is TRBV6-5 and J usage is TRBJ1-4; 8 nucleotides agree with TRBD1. In germline, CDR1 is MNHEY, CDR2 SVGAGI. The CDR3 length is 15 residues. The V segment lost 10 bases and the J segment 1 base; nucleotides outside the gene matches: 8. As DNA, the CDR3 is TGTGCCACCTCGCAAACAGGGGGAACTAATGAAAAACTGTTTTTT. Protein: CATSQTGGTNEKLFF.

J is TRBJ1-1 and V is TRBV19, with 10 bases that match TRBD1. The CDR3 runs to 16 residues. V lost 6 bases, J lost 2 bases, and 9 bases stayed unmatched. CDR1 and CDR2 from the germline V gene are LNHDA and SQIVND (reference sequence). The CDR3 spells CASRRPGTGVNTEAFF. In nucleotides, the CDR3 is TGTGCCAGTAGAAGGCCCGGGACAGGGGTAAACACTGAAGCTTTCTTT.

The rearrangement uses TRBV2 and TRBJ2-5; 8 bases agree with TRBD2. This CDR3 spans 16 amino acids. The V gene's germline CDR1 is SNHLY and CDR2 FYNNEI. V shed 2 bases, J shed 0 bases, and the junction held 5 bases outside the gene matches. CDR3 in amino acids: CASSESASGYQETQYF. The CDR3 DNA reads TGTGCCAGCAGTGAAAGTGCTAGCGGGTACCAAGAGACCCAGTACTTC.

The V call is TRBV15, the J call TRBJ1-3; D is unclear. Per the germline V gene, CDR1 is LNHNV and CDR2 is YYDKDF (reference sequence). The CDR3 length is 14 residues. V was pared by 3 bases and J by 1 base, with 7 bases between. The CDR3 DNA reads as TGTGCCACCAGCAGCCGACTTTCTGGAAACACCATATATTTT. This codes for CATSSRLSGNTIYF. Combining the CDR3 with reference TRBV15 and TRBJ1-3 gives the whole variable domain DAMVIQNPRYQVTQFGKPVTLSCSQTLNHNVMYWYQQKSSQAPKLLFHYYDKDFNNEADTPDNFQSRRPNTSFCFLDIRSPGLGDTAMYLCATSSRLSGNTIYFGEGSWLTVV.

J is TRBJ1-2 and V is TRBV30; possibly TRBD1 for D (5 bases). Germline V CDR1 and CDR2: GTSNPN, SVGIG (reference sequence). The CDR3 length is 15 residues. Trimming left V 1 base short and J 3 bases short, with 15 bases between. This chain's CDR3 is CAWSEPTGGHYGYTF. The CDR3 DNA reads as TGTGCCTGGAGTGAGCCTACAGGCGGACACTATGGCTACACCTTC.

This clone was counted once. In nucleotides, the CDR3 is TGCGCCAGCAGTGAAGCACCGAGCACAGATACGCAGTATTTT. Its translation is CASSEAPSTDTQYF. The chain employs TRBV10-2 and TRBJ2-3, with D unresolved. The germline V gene has CDR1 WSHSY and CDR2 SAAADI. This CDR3 contains 14 residues. Trimming cost V 3 bases and J 0 bases, with 7 bases left between them.

This sequence joins TRBV10-3 and TRBJ2-3, with D perhaps TRBD1 (5 bases). This CDR3 is built from 12 residues. Germline assignment: CDR1 ENHRY and CDR2 SYGVKD. The ends were cut back, 4 bases at V and 6 bases at J, with 8 bases in the middle. The CDR3 loop reads CAISGQTDTQYF. In nucleotides, the CDR3 is TGTGCCATCAGTGGACAGACGGATACGCAGTATTTT.

The rearrangement joins TRBV10-1 to TRBJ2-2; possibly TRBD1 for D (6 bases). This CDR3 spans 14 amino acids. Germline loops: CDR1 WNHNN, CDR2 SYGVQD (reference sequence). Trimming took off 9 bases at V and 0 bases at J, with 11 bases between the two ends. The CDR3 sequence: CASRGQSNTGELFF. CDR3 in DNA: TGCGCCAGTCGCGGACAGTCGAACACCGGGGAGCTGTTTTTT.

This clone turned up a few times. The chain joins TRBV6-1 to TRBJ2-5, with TRBD2 matching 9 bases. Germline CDR1 and CDR2: MNHNS and SASEGT. The CDR3 consists of 15 residues. The V and J ends lost 2 bases and 3 bases, in that order; junction bases with no gene match: 4. The CDR3 loop is CASSERPSGEETQYF. The CDR3 DNA sequence: TGTGCCAGCAGTGAAAGACCTAGCGGGGAAGAGACCCAGTACTTC.

In regard to this clone: The junction departs from the called germline gene at one end, perhaps through a read error. This specimen includes other DNA sequences encoding the same CDR3. J is TRBJ2-2 and V is TRBV15; 7 positions agree with TRBD2. The germline CDR1 and CDR2 sequences are LNHNV and YYDKDF (reference sequence). CDR3 length equals 19 residues. The CDR3 nucleotides read TGTGCCACCAGCCAGGCGGGGGTTCGGCGGTATGGGGGAACCGGGGAGCTGTTCTTT. Protein sequence: CATSQAGVRRYGGTGELFF.

V gene TRBV9 combines with J gene TRBJ2-1; 8 bases are shared with TRBD2. The ends lost 0 bases at V and 3 bases at J; junction bases unmatched: 5. The CDR3 has 16 residues. Germline lookup yields CDR1 SGDLS and CDR2 YYNGEE. DNA of the CDR3: TGTGCCAGCAGCGTAGTTCTTGCGGGGGGCTACAATGAGCAGTTCTTC. This translates into CASSVVLAGGYNEQFF.

The chain joins TRBV7-9 to TRBJ1-4, with a tentative D call TRBD1 (5 bases). CDR1 and CDR2 (germline): SEHNR, FQNEAQ (reference sequence). The CDR3 is 14 residues long. Trimming pared 1 base from V and 12 bases from J, leaving 15 bases between. The CDR3 spells CASSLDVSTGELFF. The CDR3 DNA follows: TGTGCCAGCAGCTTAGATGTTTCTACGGGGGAACTGTTTTTT. The full variable domain, completed using reference TRBV7-9 and TRBJ1-4, is DTGVSQNPRHKITKRGQNVTFRCDPISEHNRLYWYRQTLGQGPEFLTYFQNEAQLEKSRLLSDRFSAERPKGSFSTLEIQRTEQGDSAMYLCASSLDVSTGELFFGSGTQLSVL.